This TCR beta chain is drawn from a study of blood T cell repertoires in COVID-19. The CDR3 is made up of 14 amino acids. The V gene lost 4 bases and the J gene lost 3 bases, with 12 bases spanning the gap. Germline CDR1 SNHLY, CDR2 FYNNEI. As handled by the study authors: Reference gene primer amplification in the assay estimated nucleated cell counts. Generated by immunoSEQ multiplex PCR, the TCRdb table keeps only in-frame clones and is missing some. V and J calls plus clone size are reproduced from that table; the DNA served to infer D and trimming. The top ten clones hold 9.5% to 15% of a sample with fewer than 200,000 clones, approximately 87% of them seen once.

The sequence came from a woman in her 70s with COVID-19, enrolled during active disease. Sequencing input: peripheral blood. This sequence joins TRBV2 and TRBJ1-1; D gene ambiguous. CDR3 nucleotides: TGTGCCAGCAGTGGAGGACTCACGGACACTGAAGCTTTCTTT. Protein product: CASSGGLTDTEAFF. Based on the CDR3 plus reference TRBV2 and TRBJ1-1, the full variable domain is EPEVTQTPSHQVTQMGQEVILRCVPISNHLYFYWYRQILGQKVEFLVSFYNNEISEKSEIFDDQFSVERPDGSNFTLKIRSTKLEDSAMYFCASSGGLTDTEAFFGQGTRLTVV.